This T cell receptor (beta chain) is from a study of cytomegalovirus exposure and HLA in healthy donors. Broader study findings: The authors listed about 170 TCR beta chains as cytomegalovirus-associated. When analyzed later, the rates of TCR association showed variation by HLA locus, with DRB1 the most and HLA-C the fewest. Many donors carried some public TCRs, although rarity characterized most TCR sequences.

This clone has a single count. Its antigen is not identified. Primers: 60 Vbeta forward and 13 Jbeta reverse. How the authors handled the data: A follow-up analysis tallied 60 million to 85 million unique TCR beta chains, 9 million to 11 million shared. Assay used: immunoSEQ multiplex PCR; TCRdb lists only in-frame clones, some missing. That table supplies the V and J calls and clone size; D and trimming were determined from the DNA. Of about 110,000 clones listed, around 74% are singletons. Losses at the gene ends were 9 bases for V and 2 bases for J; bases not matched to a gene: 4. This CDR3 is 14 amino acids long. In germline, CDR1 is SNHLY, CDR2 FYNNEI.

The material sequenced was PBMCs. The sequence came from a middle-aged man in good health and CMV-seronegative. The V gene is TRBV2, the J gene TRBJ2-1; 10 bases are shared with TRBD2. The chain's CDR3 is CAREREGTYNEQFF. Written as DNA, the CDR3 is TGTGCCAGAGAGCGGGAGGGCACCTACAATGAGCAGTTCTTC.